This TCR beta chain was retrieved from a study of blood T cell repertoires in COVID-19. There are a few counts of this clone. Study processing details: Amplification of reference gene primers was used by the study to estimate nucleated cell counts. Method: immunoSEQ multiplex PCR; TCRdb's copy keeps in-frame clones and lacks some. The DNA was the basis for D and trimming; V, J and clone size are from that table. The sample has over 300,000 clones, nearly 90% seen once. Sequenced material: peripheral blood. This receptor was obtained from a young man with active or convalescent COVID-19.

The CDR3 reads CASTRDRVPYRPQHF. The CDR3 DNA reads TGCGCCAGCACCAGAGACAGGGTCCCCTATAGGCCCCAGCATTTT. V is TRBV10-1 and J is TRBJ1-5, with 7 nucleotides matching TRBD1. Germline CDR1 and CDR2: WNHNN and SYGVQD (reference sequence). CDR3 length: 15 residues. Germline trimming cut 7 bases from V and 9 bases from J; bases unmatched to any gene: 15.